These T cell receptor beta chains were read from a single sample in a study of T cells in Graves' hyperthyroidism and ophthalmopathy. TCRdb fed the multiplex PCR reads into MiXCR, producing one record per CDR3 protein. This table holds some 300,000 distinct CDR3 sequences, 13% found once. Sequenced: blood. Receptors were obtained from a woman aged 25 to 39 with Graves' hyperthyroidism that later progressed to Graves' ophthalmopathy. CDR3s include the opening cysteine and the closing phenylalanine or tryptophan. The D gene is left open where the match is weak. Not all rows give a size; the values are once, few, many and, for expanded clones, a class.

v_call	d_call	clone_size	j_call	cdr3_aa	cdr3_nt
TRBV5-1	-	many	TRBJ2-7	CASSWARQRTSYEQYF	TGCGCCAGCAGCTGGGCTAGGCAGCGGACCTCCTACGAGCAGTACTTC
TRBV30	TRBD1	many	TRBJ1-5	CAWSDSTRDSYNQPQHF	TGTGCCTGGAGCGATTCTACTCGGGACAGTTACAATCAGCCCCAGCATTTT
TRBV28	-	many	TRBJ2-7	CASSLLDTAAEQYF	TGTGCCAGCAGTTTATTGGACACCGCGGCCGAGCAGTACTTC
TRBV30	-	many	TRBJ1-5	CAWSADGLNQPQHF	TGTGCCTGGAGTGCGGACGGATTGAATCAGCCCCAGCATTTT
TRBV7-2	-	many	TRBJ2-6	CASSRGRAGANVLTF	TGTGCCAGCAGCCGGGGAAGGGCTGGGGCCAACGTCCTGACTTTC
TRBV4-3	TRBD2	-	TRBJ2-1	CASSQAAGVGNEQFF	TGCGCCAGCAGCCAAGCAGCGGGAGTCGGCAATGAGCAGTTCTTC
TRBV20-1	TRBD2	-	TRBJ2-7	CSARGLAGVGEQYF	TGCAGTGCTAGAGGACTAGCGGGAGTGGGAGAGCAGTACTTC
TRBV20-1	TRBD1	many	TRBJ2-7	CSAALDRGHEQYF	TGCAGTGCGGCCCTCGACAGGGGGCACGAGCAGTACTTC
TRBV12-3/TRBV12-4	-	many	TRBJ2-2	CASSPTVSGELFF	TGTGCCAGCAGTCCCACGGTGAGCGGGGAGCTGTTTTTT
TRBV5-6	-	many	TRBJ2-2	CASSFGTANTGELFF	TGTGCCAGCAGCTTTGGTACAGCGAACACCGGGGAGCTGTTTTTT
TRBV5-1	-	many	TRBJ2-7	CASSRDGNYEQYF	TGCGCCAGCAGCAGGGACGGAAACTACGAGCAGTACTTC
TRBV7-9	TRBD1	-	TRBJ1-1	CASSTRTGGNTEAFF	TGTGCCAGCAGCACAAGGACAGGGGGGAACACTGAAGCTTTCTTT
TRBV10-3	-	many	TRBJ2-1	CAISESSNPPWVEQFF	TGTGCCATCAGTGAGTCGAGTAACCCGCCGTGGGTTGAGCAGTTCTTC
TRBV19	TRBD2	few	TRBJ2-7	CASSSSGGGFYEQYF	TGTGCCAGTAGTTCCAGTGGGGGGGGATTCTACGAGCAGTACTTC
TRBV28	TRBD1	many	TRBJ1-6	CASKDRGLSPLHF	TGTGCCAGCAAGGACAGGGGGCTTTCACCCCTCCACTTT
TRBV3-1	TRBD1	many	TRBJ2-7	CASRETGGPEQYF	TGTGCCAGCAGAGAGACAGGGGGGCCCGAGCAGTACTTC
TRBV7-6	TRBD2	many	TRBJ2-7	CASSLGTSTLEQYF	TGTGCCAGCAGCCTAGGGACTAGCACGCTCGAGCAGTACTTC
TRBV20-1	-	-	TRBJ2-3	CSASSGFTDTQYF	TGCAGTGCTAGTAGCGGATTCACAGATACGCAGTATTTT
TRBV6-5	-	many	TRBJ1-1	CASSYSKQGESTEAFF	TGTGCCAGCAGTTACTCGAAGCAGGGTGAGAGCACTGAAGCTTTCTTT
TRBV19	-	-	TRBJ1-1	CASSRRKMNTEAFF	TGTGCCAGTAGTAGGCGGAAAATGAACACTGAAGCTTTCTTT
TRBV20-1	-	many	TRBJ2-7	CSARDTRAGLSYEQYF	TGCAGTGCTAGAGATACCAGGGCAGGGCTATCCTACGAGCAGTACTTC
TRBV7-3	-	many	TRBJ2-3	CASSSTSLLTDTQYF	TGTGCCAGCAGCTCGACTAGTCTCCTCACAGATACGCAGTATTTT
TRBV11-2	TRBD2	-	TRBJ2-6	CASSKAGGSSGANVLTF	TGTGCCAGCAGCAAAGCGGGAGGCTCCTCTGGGGCCAACGTCCTGACTTTC
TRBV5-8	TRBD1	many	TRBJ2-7	CASSGPNVRGTGFSEQYF	TGTGCCAGCAGCGGCCCGAACGTTCGTGGGACAGGGTTCTCCGAGCAGTACTTC
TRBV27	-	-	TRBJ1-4	CAREGSGNEKLFF	TGTGCCAGAGAGGGGTCAGGAAATGAAAAACTGTTTTTT
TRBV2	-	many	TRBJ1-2	CASSVGSHGYTF	TGTGCCAGCAGTGTGGGAAGCCATGGCTACACCTTC
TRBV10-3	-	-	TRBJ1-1	CAIAPGALGTYTEAFF	TGTGCCATCGCACCCGGGGCGCTAGGGACTTACACTGAAGCTTTCTTT
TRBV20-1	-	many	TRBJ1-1	CSARDRGNTEAFF	TGCAGTGCTAGAGATCGGGGGAACACTGAAGCTTTCTTT